This passage covers 2 T cell receptor beta chains from one sample sequenced in a study of blood T cell repertoires in COVID-19 (TCRdb year 2020). Library preparation employed the immunoSEQ multiplex PCR assay. The table comes from immuneACCESS by way of TCRdb, which keeps in-frame sequences with V and J called. Part of the clones is missing from these tables; in studies checked, under half for an unresolved V gene and the rest for unknown reasons. The sample table holds some 140,000 clones, of which more than 75% were seen once. The leading ten clones occupy about 18% of the sample. Sequencing was carried out using peripheral blood. These receptors came from a woman aged 45 to 65 who had recovered from COVID-19.

This clone was detected once. J is TRBJ2-6 and V is TRBV19, with 8 bases identical to TRBD1. Germline lookup yields CDR1 LNHDA and CDR2 SQIVND (reference sequence). J was trimmed by 0 bases and V by 8 bases; bases with no gene match: 3. The CDR3 has 15 amino acids. CDR3 DNA sequence: TGTGCCAGTGGGACAGGCCTCTCTGGGGCCAACGTCCTGACTTTC. Residues: CASGTGLSGANVLTF. The variable domain in full, completed from reference TRBV19 and TRBJ2-6, reads DGGITQSPKYLFRKEGQNVTLSCEQNLNHDAMYWYRQDPGQGLRLIYYSQIVNDFQKGDIAEGYSVSREKKESFPLTVTSAQKNPTAFYLCASGTGLSGANVLTFGAGSRLTVL.

The V and J genes are TRBV7-3 and TRBJ2-2; 10 nucleotides match TRBD1. This CDR3 spans 16 amino acids. Germline V gene lookup returns CDR1 SGHTA and CDR2 FQGTGA. With 2 bases clipped from V and 7 bases from J, the junction kept 7 bases outside the gene matches. The CDR3 DNA reads TGTGCCAGCAGCTTACTGACAGGGGGCGGTGTCGGGGAGCTGTTTTTT. It encodes CASSLLTGGGVGELFF.